This T cell receptor (beta chain) comes out of a study of identical twins (dated by TCRdb to the mid-2010s). A note on the overall study: TCR alpha and beta repertoires from monozygotic twins, unrelated adults of various ages and cord blood were deep-sequenced to test whether fetal clonotypes persist. Replicate twin experiments were performed at different times using different library preparation protocols to rule out contamination.

Every donor was a healthy Caucasian. The library was produced with 5' RACE. Sequenced using an Illumina HiSeq 2000. A universal primer binding site was added through template switching, and the final cDNA carried a unique molecular identifier so that TCR cDNA molecules could be counted accurately. First-strand cDNA for TCR alpha and beta chains was synthesized from specific primers in the conserved constant-segment region. Each cDNA library was double barcoded, with a SMART-Mk sample barcode plus Illumina barcodes, to control for contamination. TruSeq adapter sequences, together with Illumina sample barcodes, were added in two successive PCR steps. TCR alpha and beta cDNA libraries were sequenced on the Illumina HiSeq platform with custom primers. On the authors' methods: MiGEC was used to process raw reads and extract unique molecular identifiers, and MiXCR was used to find CDR3 positions. Recombination models were inferred per individual with the repgenHMM and IGoR tools using an EM algorithm. Shared clonotypes were analyzed with the tcR package in R, and sharing was normalized by the product of cloneset sizes. Out-of-frame nonproductive sequences were analyzed to study raw recombination free of thymic and clonal selection effects. Through fastp at Q25 and MiXCR, TCRdb rebuilt clones from the public reads, retaining in-frame beta chains. Rows matching on CDR3 protein sequence are summarized as one entry with the most common DNA and genes. Here the V and J calls rest on TCRdb's processing, not on the authors' analysis. The sample includes about 1.7 million distinct CDR3 sequences, with around 33% observed a single time. Of the sample, about 0.25% falls within the top ten clones.

Study-level results and caveats: Out-of-frame TCR alpha sharing in monozygotic twins was systematically underestimated by recombination models, whereas sharing between unrelated individuals was in agreement with the recombination models. Zero-insertion analyses could be partly confounded by invariant T cells such as MAIT and iNKT, though diverse VJ usage argued against such confounding for most clonotypes. Out-of-frame TCR alpha sequences shared between twins showed an excess of low generation-probability sequences compared with coincidental sharing between unrelated individuals. Abundant cord blood beta clonotypes carried fewer insertions; young adult naive repertoires showed a weaker similar trend, while memory repertoires showed none. In beta out-of-frame sequences, excess twin sharing was weaker, because having fewer shared sequences lowered the signal-to-noise ratio. Because the same donors could not be followed over many years, the conclusions relied on cross-sectional statistical analysis.

The CDR3 spans 15 residues, from the cysteine through the phenylalanine. Only CDR3 DNA remains: 45 bases, in frame from the first base. Relative to germline, V is 0 bases shorter and J is 2 bases shorter, with 11 bases between their ends. CDR1 and CDR2 are drawn from the germline V gene (reference sequence): DFQATT, SNEGSKA. This clonotype is a singleton in its sample. The specificity of this receptor is unknown. Within one base of it there is no much larger clone, and no base qualities were kept. The chain is assembled from TRBV20-1 and TRBJ2-1, and perhaps TRBD2 as D gene, on 6 matching bases. The receptor was isolated from a newborn girl in good health. The sequenced sample consisted of cord blood. The CDR3 protein sequence reads: CSARDWRAAYNEQFF. The DNA sequence reads TGCAGTGCTAGAGATTGGAGGGCGGCCTACAATGAGCAGTTCTTC.